The TCR beta chain described here comes from a study of naive and memory T cell subsets. An equimolar mix of two oligonucleotides served as the beta constant-region primer for TRBC1 and TRBC2. The ligated cDNA underwent four PCR rounds using SP2 and nested alpha and beta constant-region primers. In TCRdb, the UMI-ligation and nested PCR reads were re-called with MiXCR into one record per CDR3 protein. The data contain around 130,000 distinct CDR3 sequences, 36% of them seen just once; the ten biggest clones take up approximately 0.9%. Cells stained for CD3, CD4, CD8, CD45RA, CD27 and viability were sorted into four CD45RA/CD27 subsets. Study results and caveats: Naive and memory repertoire findings lacked a ground truth for validation. Over 85% of naive TCR sequences appeared only once, unlike memory subsets.

Points on this clonotype: The target antigen is unknown.

This CDR3 region has 14 residues. The V end lost 6 bases, the J end lost 5 bases, and 16 bases lay between the germline ends. CDR1 is MNHNS and CDR2 is SASEGT in the germline V gene. The chain couples TRBV6-1 to TRBJ2-5; D might be TRBD1 or TRBD2, each matching 5 bases. Source material: central memory CD4+ T cells from blood. This clonotype was obtained from a human donor in good health. The CDR3 sequence: CASRKGPTQETQYF. DNA for the CDR3: TGTGCCAGCAGAAAGGGACCGACTCAGGAGACCCAGTACTTC.